This TCR beta chain was sequenced during a study of human T cells and chemical hapten exposure. As for the study in general: Upper-back patches of 0.01% DPC were read at 6 days. Broader study findings: The presence of alopecia in the donors means their immune response may differ from healthy people's. Clustering by CDR3 similarity yielded significantly more large clusters from expanded TCRs than controls.

On this clonotype: The target antigen is unknown.

TCRdb re-analysed the RACE reads in MiXCR, keeping a single row per CDR3 protein. The profile covers 82,000 or so distinct CDR3 sequences, with 10% to 15% appearing a single time and 5.7% taken by the ten largest. Time point indicated: patch test 3, about 24 weeks after DPC sensitization. Documented treatment: therapeutic diphenylcyclopropenone sensitization with weekly scalp DPC. The CDR3 spans 15 residues. Germline V gene sequence: CDR1 PRHDT, CDR2 FYEKMQ (reference sequence). The ends lost 5 bases at V and 9 bases at J; junction bases unmatched: 10. The source material was whole blood, sampled in connection with sensitization to the hapten diphenylcyclopropenone (DPC). This sequence joins TRBV13 and TRBJ2-1, with TRBD2 matching over 10 bases. This receptor was obtained from a woman aged 50 to 60 with alopecia areata. Some clones in this sample may be carry-over from other donors' samples. Written as DNA, the CDR3 is TGTGCCAGCAGCATAAGGGTCCTAGCGGGAGTTGAGCAGTTCTTC. This encodes CASSIRVLAGVEQFF.